This entry lists 30 T cell receptor beta chains sequenced from one sample in a study of cytomegalovirus exposure and HLA in healthy donors. PCR was performed using 60 Vbeta and 13 Jbeta primers. Assay used: immunoSEQ multiplex PCR; TCRdb lists only in-frame clones, some missing. This table holds under 150,000 clones, over 70% found once. Sequenced sample: PBMCs. Every receptor here comes from a middle-aged woman in good health and CMV-seropositive.

The CDR3 region is CASRWTSLGQYF. Here the CDR3 DNA reads TGTGCCAGCAGGTGGACTAGCCTTGGGCAGTACTTC. The chain has TRBV6-1 and TRBJ2-7, with 8 nucleotides matching TRBD2. Germline values: CDR1 MNHNS, CDR2 SASEGT. J lost 9 bases, V lost 6 bases, and 7 bases had no gene match. This CDR3 comprises 12 residues.

This sequence joins TRBV7-5 and TRBJ2-1; the tabulated D call, TRBD2, remains unverified against the DNA. TRBV7-5 is tagged as a pseudogene. This CDR3 has 16 amino acids. CDR3 nucleotide sequence: TGTGCCAGAAGCTTACTCCGACTAGCGGCCTACAATGAGCAGTTCTTC. Protein sequence: CARSLLRLAAYNEQFF.

The gene calls are TRBV6-5 and TRBJ1-1; D gene ambiguous. The V end was cut by 4 bases, the J end by 7 bases, with 16 bases between. The CDR3 loop spans 14 amino acids. In germline, CDR1 is MNHEY, CDR2 SVGAGI. CDR3 coding DNA: TGTGCCAGCAGTTCCGCGAGCGGGAGCGGTGAAGCTTTCTTT. Protein sequence: CASSSASGSGEAFF.

The chain has TRBV7-3 and TRBJ1-3; D uncertain. Deletions cut 1 base from V and 4 bases from J, with 11 bases between. The CDR3 is made up of 15 amino acids. Germline CDR1 reads SGHTA; CDR2 reads FQGTGA. The DNA for the CDR3 is TGTGCCAGCAGCTTAATGGCGGGGTCCGGAAACACCATATATTTT. This codes for CASSLMAGSGNTIYF.

Note on this clone: At the DNA level, this CDR3 is encoded by other sequences in the same sample as well. This chain connects TRBV9 to TRBJ1-3; 8 bases are shared with TRBD1. V gave up 3 bases and J gave up 4 bases; unmatched junction bases: 9. Germline V gene sequence: CDR1 SGDLS, CDR2 YYNGEE. The CDR3 totals 16 residues. The CDR3 region has the DNA TGTGCCAGCAGCGCAGACCCGACAGGGGCAGGAAACACCATATATTTT. Translating it yields CASSADPTGAGNTIYF.

This clone was seen only once. This chain links TRBV30 with TRBJ1-2; no clear D gene. CDR3 size: 13 residues. The V gene lost 1 base and the J gene lost 4 bases, with 10 bases spanning the gap. Germline assignment: CDR1 GTSNPN and CDR2 SVGIG (reference sequence). The chain's CDR3 is CAWSGGWAYGYTF. CDR3 DNA sequence: TGTGCCTGGAGTGGAGGGTGGGCCTATGGCTACACCTTC.

This clone was observed a few times. The chain is built from TRBV7-9 and TRBJ2-3, with 10 nucleotides matching TRBD2. The CDR3 runs to 14 residues. After removal of 5 bases from V and 6 bases from J, the junction contained 5 bases not matched to a gene. CDR1 and CDR2 from the germline V gene are SEHNR and FQNEAQ (reference sequence). CDR3 in amino acids: CASSSQAGGDTQYF. CDR3 nucleotides: TGTGCCAGCAGCAGTCAAGCGGGGGGGGATACGCAGTATTTT. The full variable domain, its missing parts supplied by reference TRBV7-9 and TRBJ2-3, is DTGVSQNPRHKITKRGQNVTFRCDPISEHNRLYWYRQTLGQGPEFLTYFQNEAQLEKSRLLSDRFSAERPKGSFSTLEIQRTEQGDSAMYLCASSSQAGGDTQYFGPGTRLTVL.

The chain links TRBV30 to TRBJ2-5; weak D call: TRBD2 (6 bases). TRBJ2-7 explains the end of the DNA better; the J call may be wrong. Per germline, CDR1 GTSNPN and CDR2 SVGIG (reference sequence). The CDR3 loop spans 13 amino acids. Written as DNA, the CDR3 is TGTGCCTGGAGTACCGGGAGTATGTACGAGCAGTACTTC. This gives the protein CAWSTGSMYEQYF.

The chain uses TRBV14 and TRBJ1-2, with D hard to call. The CDR3 has 15 residues. Germline V gene sequence: CDR1 SGHDN, CDR2 FVKESK. The V gene lost 0 bases and the J gene lost 8 bases, with 16 bases spanning the gap. The CDR3 region has the DNA TGTGCCAGCAGCCAAGATCGAGCACAGTTGGCAGGCTACACCTTC. Its protein product is CASSQDRAQLAGYTF.

This clone showed up just once. This chain uses TRBV6-1 with TRBJ2-7; TRBD1 agrees at 8 bases. Looked up from germline, CDR1 is MNHNS and CDR2 is SASEGT. Trimming took 5 bases from V and 3 from J; bases not matched to a gene: 6. The length of the CDR3 is 14 residues. The CDR3 DNA reads as TGTGCCAGCAGTCCCTGGACAGGGAGCTACGAGCAGTACTTC. Residues: CASSPWTGSYEQYF.

The chain carries TRBV4-2 and TRBJ1-5, with TRBD1 matching over 10 bases. This CDR3 region has 17 residues. Losses at the gene ends were 1 base for V and 6 bases for J; bases not matched to a gene: 9. CDR1 is LGHNA and CDR2 is YNFKEQ in the germline V gene. The CDR3 DNA sequence: TGTGCCAGCAGCCAAGGGGGGGACAGGGGTAAGGGTCAGCCCCAGCATTTT. Protein sequence: CASSQGGDRGKGQPQHF.

The V gene is TRBV7-2, the J gene TRBJ1-2; maybe TRBD1 (6 bases). The CDR3 covers 18 residues. CDR1 and CDR2 from the germline V gene are SGHTA and FQGNSA. V gave up 7 bases and J gave up 4 bases, with 28 bases separating them. As DNA, the CDR3 is TGTGCCAGCACCCCCTCTACGACAGGCGCCCGCCTCCTCTATGGCTACACCTTC. This encodes CASTPSTTGARLLYGYTF.

Points on this clone: Within the sample, other DNA sequences also encode this same CDR3. This chain joins TRBV28 and TRBJ1-2, with no clear D. Germline V CDR1 and CDR2: MDHEN, SYDVKM. V was shortened by 3 bases and J by 5 bases, with 10 bases between the two germline ends. The CDR3 spans 13 residues. In DNA form, the CDR3 reads TGTGCCAGCAGTTTGCGACACGATTATGGCTACACCTTC. This sequence encodes CASSLRHDYGYTF.

This clone was found once. CDR3 sequence: CASSLKPTSGFTDTQYF. For the CDR3, the DNA is TGTGCCAGCAGCTTAAAGCCCACTAGCGGGTTCACAGATACGCAGTATTTT. The chain joins TRBV7-2 to TRBJ2-3; 9 positions agree with TRBD2. The length of the CDR3 is 17 residues. Germline values: CDR1 SGHTA, CDR2 FQGNSA. Germline trimming cut 2 bases from V and 2 bases from J; bases unmatched to any gene: 8.

V gene TRBV5-4 combines with J gene TRBJ1-2, with D perhaps TRBD1 (6 bases). The CDR3 spans 14 residues. The V end lost 4 bases, the J end lost 4 bases, and 14 bases lay between the germline ends. Germline V gene data show CDR1 as SGHNT and CDR2 as YYREEE (reference sequence). The CDR3 here is CASSARGAGYGYTF. The DNA for the CDR3 is TGTGCCAGCAGCGCCCGGGGGGCTGGCTATGGCTACACCTTC.

This chain joins TRBV5-1 and TRBJ2-3; 12 nucleotides align to TRBD1. J was trimmed by 4 bases and V by 5 bases; bases with no gene match: 11. The CDR3 has 17 amino acids. The V gene's germline CDR1 is SGHRS and CDR2 YFSETQ. The CDR3 spells CASRRQPGQGAADTQYF. DNA of the CDR3: TGCGCCAGCAGGAGACAACCGGGACAGGGGGCAGCAGATACGCAGTATTTT.

This clone came up a few times. The chain employs TRBV11-1 and TRBJ2-7; 9 bases are shared with TRBD2. Germline CDR1 reads SGHAT; CDR2 reads FQDESV (reference sequence). The CDR3 has 15 amino acids. The V and J ends lost 5 bases and 0 bases, in that order; junction bases with no gene match: 5. The CDR3 reads CASSQSSGGSYEQYF. The CDR3, as DNA: TGTGCCAGCAGCCAGAGTAGCGGGGGCTCCTACGAGCAGTACTTC.

The CDR3 spells CASRPSGGAYEQYF. The CDR3 nucleotides read TGCGCCAGCAGGCCCTCGGGGGGGGCGTACGAGCAGTACTTC. The chain links TRBV5-1 to TRBJ2-7; 8 bases align to TRBD2. The CDR3 extends over 14 amino acids. The germline CDR1 and CDR2 sequences are SGHRS and YFSETQ. V lost 5 bases to trimming and J lost 4 bases; unmatched junction nucleotides: 8.

The chain is built from TRBV19 and TRBJ2-3; TRBD2 matches 7 bases. V trimming: 9 bases; J trimming: 6 bases; junction bases outside the gene matches: 6. The CDR3 covers 12 residues. Looked up from germline, CDR1 is LNHDA and CDR2 is SQIVND (reference sequence). The CDR3 is CASRDYADTQYF. The CDR3 nucleotides read TGTGCCAGCCGGGACTACGCGGATACGCAGTATTTT.

The V call is TRBV7-6, the J call TRBJ2-1, with a possible D match to TRBD2 (6 bases). Per germline, CDR1 SGHVS and CDR2 FNYEAQ. The CDR3 has 16 residues. The V end was cut by 5 bases, the J end by 0 bases, with 14 bases between. CDR3 coding DNA: TGTGCCAGCAGCCGGGACTTCCAGAGCTCCTACAATGAGCAGTTCTTC. It specifies CASSRDFQSSYNEQFF.

The rearrangement joins TRBV27 to TRBJ1-2; TRBD1 matches at 7 bases. J gave up 8 bases and V 3 bases, and 9 bases lay outside the gene matches. Germline lookup yields CDR1 MNHEY and CDR2 SMNVEV (reference sequence). The CDR3 has 14 amino acids. The chain's CDR3 is CASSLRDRADGYTF. The DNA for the CDR3 is TGTGCCAGCAGTTTGCGTGACAGGGCCGACGGCTACACCTTC.

The chain combines TRBV9 with TRBJ2-7; 8 nucleotides match TRBD2. The junction had 6 bases not matched to a gene; V was cut back by 4 bases and J by 0 bases. The length of the CDR3 is 15 residues. Germline V gene lookup returns CDR1 SGDLS and CDR2 YYNGEE. Here the CDR3 DNA reads TGTGCCAGCAGCCCCGGGGGGGGACTCTCCTACGAGCAGTACTTC. It translates to CASSPGGGLSYEQYF. The full variable domain, with the rest looked up from reference TRBV9 and TRBJ2-7, is DSGVTQTPKHLITATGQRVTLRCSPRSGDLSVYWYQQSLDQGLQFLIQYYNGEERAKGNILERFSAQQFPDLHSELNLSSLELGDSALYFCASSPGGGLSYEQYFGPGTRLTVT.

The V call is TRBV4-1, the J call TRBJ1-2; no clear D gene. V was shortened by 1 base and J by 5 bases, with 26 bases between the two germline ends. Germline CDR1 is MGHRA and CDR2 is YSYEKL. The CDR3 runs 19 residues. The CDR3 DNA reads as TGCGCCAGCAGCCAAGCCCCCTTGGGCATCCCGACAAGAAAATATGGCTACACCTTC. Protein product: CASSQAPLGIPTRKYGYTF.

This clone has only a few counts. The chain uses TRBV18 and TRBJ1-1; the D gene is possibly TRBD1 (5 bases). This CDR3 is built from 14 residues. Trimming removed 2 bases at V and 7 bases at J, with 14 bases between. CDR1 and CDR2 (germline): KGHSH, LQKENI. Here the CDR3 DNA reads TGTGCCAGCTCACCAAGGTGGGGCACCCTTGAAGCTTTCTTT. It is translated as CASSPRWGTLEAFF.

The chain joins TRBV5-1 to TRBJ1-1, with D tentatively TRBD1 (5 bases). Germline V CDR1 and CDR2: SGHRS, YFSETQ. The length of the CDR3 is 15 residues. Between the trimmed V and J ends, which lost 4 bases and 0 bases, there was a span of 13 bases. CDR3 loop: CASSRGLSMNTEAFF. As DNA, the CDR3 is TGCGCCAGCAGCCGGGGACTGAGCATGAACACTGAAGCTTTCTTT.

The chain is built from TRBV7-2 and TRBJ1-1; possible D gene TRBD1, 5 bases. V dropped 5 bases and J dropped 6 bases, with 13 bases sitting between them. CDR3 length: 13 residues. From germline, CDR1 is SGHTA and CDR2 FQGNSA. CDR3 DNA sequence: TGTGCCAGCAGCCGGGGGGGGAGCGCTGAAGCTTTCTTT. It specifies CASSRGGSAEAFF.

V usage is TRBV6-6 and J usage is TRBJ2-5; 9 nucleotides agree with TRBD2. This CDR3 contains 15 residues. Germline V gene data show CDR1 as MNHNY and CDR2 as SVGAGI (reference sequence). J lost 2 bases, V lost 6 bases, and 7 bases had no gene match. In DNA form, the CDR3 reads TGTGCCAGCAGGGGGGGGCTAGCGGGACAAGAGACCCAGTACTTC. It is translated as CASRGGLAGQETQYF.

With regard to this clone: The junction differs from germline at one of its ends, possibly a read error. The chain is built from TRBV7-7 and TRBJ1-2, with TRBD1 matching 7 bases. CDR1 and CDR2 (germline): SSHAT, FNYEAQ (reference sequence). This CDR3 contains 15 residues. The CDR3 spells CASSLAVRGNYGYTF. The CDR3 bases are TGTGCTAGCAGCTTAGCGGTCAGGGGGAACTATGGCTACACCTTC.

This chain joins TRBV5-1 and TRBJ2-2, with a possible D match to TRBD2 (5 bases). The germline gives CDR1 SGHRS, CDR2 YFSETQ. V was pared by 3 bases and J by 7 bases, with 13 bases between. This CDR3 is 14 amino acids long. For the CDR3, the DNA is TGCGCCAGCAGCTCCGGGGAGAGAGGCGGGGAGCTGTTTTTT. Protein product: CASSSGERGGELFF.

This clone was counted a few times. J is TRBJ2-5 and V is TRBV5-6, with a possible D match to TRBD2 (6 bases). Looked up from germline, CDR1 is SGHDT and CDR2 is YYEEEE. This CDR3 is built from 15 residues. V lost 0 bases to trimming and J lost 2 bases, with 11 bases between them. This CDR3 reads CASSLGGVLQETQYF. The DNA of the CDR3 is TGTGCCAGCAGCTTGGGGGGGGTCTTGCAAGAGACCCAGTACTTC. Variable domain in full (rest from reference TRBV5-6 and TRBJ2-5): DAGVTQSPTHLIKTRGQQVTLRCSPKSGHDTVSWYQQALGQGPQFIFQYYEEEERQRGNFPDRFSGHQFPNYSSELNVNALLLGDSALYLCASSLGGVLQETQYFGPGTRLLVL.